Listed below are T cell receptor beta chains from one sample, sequenced in a study of blood T cell repertoires in COVID-19. Method: immunoSEQ multiplex PCR; TCRdb's copy keeps in-frame clones and lacks some. The sample contains some 91,000 clones, roughly 83% of which appear only once. Material for sequencing was peripheral blood. The receptors shown here come from a human donor in a cohort sampled during active COVID-19. Both conserved end residues are part of each CDR3. Fields, in order: V gene, clone size, D gene, J gene, CDR3 DNA, CDR3 protein. D genes are given only for firm matches. Clone size, where shown, is once, few, many, or a class for clones that have expanded.

TRBV7-2	few	TRBD1	TRBJ1-1	TGTGCCAGCAGCTTCGGACAGGGAGGGACTGAAGCTTTCTTT	CASSFGQGGTEAFF
TRBV30	NA	TRBD1	TRBJ1-2	TGTGCCTGGAGGGGGACAGGGGAAGGCTACACCTTC	CAWRGTGEGYTF
TRBV5-6	NA	NA	TRBJ1-2	TGTGCCAGCACGACGTATTCGGACATTAACTATGGCTACACCTTC	CASTTYSDINYGYTF
TRBV30	NA	NA	TRBJ2-2	TGTGCCTGGAGTGCATCCCCCATTAACACCGGGGAGCTGTTTTTT	CAWSASPINTGELFF
TRBV28	NA	NA	TRBJ2-3	TGTGCCAGCAGTCCCGGGGGGCGGCTCAGGGATACGCAGTATTTT	CASSPGGRLRDTQYF
TRBV23-1	NA	TRBD1	TRBJ1-5	TGCGCCAGCAGTCAATGTCGGGCAGGGGGCAGGTCTGCTCATAGCAATCAGCCCCAGCATTTT	CASSQCRAGGRSAHSNQPQHF
TRBV2	few	NA	TRBJ1-4	TGTGCCAGCAGTTACCGGGGTTCGGGGGAAAAACTGTTTTTT	CASSYRGSGEKLFF
TRBV6-2/TRBV6-3	NA	TRBD2	TRBJ2-1	TGTGCCAGCAGTCCCCTAGCGGGAGGTTACAATGAGCAGTTCTTC	CASSPLAGGYNEQFF
TRBV5-1	once	NA	TRBJ1-2	TGCGCCAGCAGCTTAGAGAACTATGGCTACACCTTC	CASSLENYGYTF
TRBV9	NA	TRBD1	TRBJ2-5	TGTGCCAGCAGCGCCTGGGACAGGGAAGAGACCCAGTACTTC	CASSAWDREETQYF
TRBV5-5	NA	TRBD2	TRBJ2-5	TGTGCCAGCAGCGGCGGACTAGCGGGGGCCTTACAAGAGACCCAGTACTTC	CASSGGLAGALQETQYF
TRBV7-3	once	NA	TRBJ2-6	TGTGCCAGCAGCCCAAGGAGCTCTGGGGCCAACGTCCTGACTTTC	CASSPRSSGANVLTF
TRBV2	NA	TRBD1	TRBJ1-5	TGTGCCAGCAGGGGGGACAGGGCTATGGGTCAGCCCCAGCATTTT	CASRGDRAMGQPQHF
TRBV28	NA	TRBD1	TRBJ2-7	TGTGCCAGCAGTTTCCTCGGACAGGGCCCATCCTACGAGCAGTACTTC	CASSFLGQGPSYEQYF
TRBV11-3	NA	NA	TRBJ2-5	TGTGCCAGCAGCTGGACAGCACAAGAGACCCAGTACTTC	CASSWTAQETQYF
TRBV5-5	NA	TRBD1	TRBJ1-5	TGTGCCAGCAGCCTGAGGGGACAGCACAATCAGCCCCAGCATTTT	CASSLRGQHNQPQHF
TRBV18	NA	NA	TRBJ2-3	TGTGCCAGCTCACCACCATCCGGAGATACGCAGTATTTT	CASSPPSGDTQYF
TRBV5-1	NA	TRBD1	TRBJ2-7	TGCGCCAGCAGCCTAGGGACAGGGGATTCCAACGAGCAGTACTTC	CASSLGTGDSNEQYF
TRBV19	NA	NA	TRBJ1-5	TGTGCCAGTAGTATAAAGGTTTTGGGCAGGGGAGTGCATCAGCCCCAGCATTTT	CASSIKVLGRGVHQPQHF
TRBV5-1	NA	NA	TRBJ2-2	TGCGCCAGCAGCCCCCTCGAGTGGGGGAGGACCGGGGAGCTGTTTTTT	CASSPLEWGRTGELFF
TRBV19	NA	NA	TRBJ2-1	TGTGCCAGTAGTACAGCGGCGTCATTCTACAATGAGCAGTTCTTC	CASSTAASFYNEQFF
TRBV5-1	NA	TRBD2	TRBJ2-3	TGCGCCAGCAGCGAATCAGCGGGAGGATCAGATACGCAGTATTTT	CASSESAGGSDTQYF
TRBV5-6	NA	NA	TRBJ1-6	TGTGCCAGCAGCCCGGGACACTCCAGGACTTCACCCCTCCACTTT	CASSPGHSRTSPLHF
TRBV4-2	NA	NA	TRBJ2-3	TGTGCCAGCAGCCCTCAGACTAGTAACACAGATACGCAGTATTTT	CASSPQTSNTDTQYF
TRBV7-6	few	TRBD1	TRBJ1-3	TGTGCCAGCAGCCCGGGACAGGGAGGGTCTGGAAACACCATATATTTT	CASSPGQGGSGNTIYF
TRBV2	few	NA	TRBJ1-1	TGTGCCAGCAGTGGGGCAGGTAATGAAGCTTTCTTT	CASSGAGNEAFF
TRBV5-6	NA	TRBD1	TRBJ2-1	TGTGCCAGCAGCTTGAGGACAGGGGGCCGTGAGCAGTTCTTC	CASSLRTGGREQFF
TRBV3-1/TRBV3-2	NA	TRBD1	TRBJ1-6	TGTGCCAGCAGCTCCGGGACAGTCCGCAATTCACCCCTCCACTTT	CASSSGTVRNSPLHF
TRBV10-3	NA	NA	TRBJ1-1	TGTGCCATCGGGGGCCGGAACACTGAAGCTTTCTTT	CAIGGRNTEAFF
TRBV11-3	NA	NA	TRBJ2-7	TGTGCCAGCAGCCCCGACAGATACTCCTACGAGCAGTACTTC	CASSPDRYSYEQYF
TRBV28	once	NA	TRBJ1-4	TGTGCCAGCAGCAGCAAGGGGCGGGAAAAACTGTTTTTT	CASSSKGREKLFF
TRBV28	NA	NA	TRBJ1-2	TGTGCCAGCAGTTCGGGGGGCGCGCGGTATGGCTACACCTTC	CASSSGGARYGYTF
TRBV27	NA	TRBD2	TRBJ2-7	TGTGCCAGCAGTTTATTAAGGACTAGCGAGGCCTACGAGCAGTACTTC	CASSLLRTSEAYEQYF
TRBV9	NA	NA	TRBJ2-5	TGTGCCAGCAGCGTAGTAGGTACGGGGGTGGAGACCCAGTACTTC	CASSVVGTGVETQYF
TRBV3-1/TRBV3-2	NA	TRBD1	TRBJ1-5	TGTGCCAGCAGCCTTGGACAGGGAGATCAGCCCCAGCATTTT	CASSLGQGDQPQHF
TRBV7-9	NA	TRBD1	TRBJ1-4	TGTGCCAGCAGCTCGACAACCCCAGGGGGTAAGGGTGAAAAACTGTTTTTT	CASSSTTPGGKGEKLFF
TRBV4-2	NA	NA	TRBJ2-5	TGTGCCAGCAGCCAAGATCAAGCTGAGGAGACCCAGTACTTC	CASSQDQAEETQYF
TRBV11-1	NA	NA	TRBJ1-1	TGTGCCAGCAGCTTAGAAGCACGGAACACTGAAGCTTTCTTT	CASSLEARNTEAFF
TRBV9	NA	NA	TRBJ2-3	TGTGCCAGCAGCGACCAGGGCACAGATACGCAGTATTTT	CASSDQGTDTQYF
TRBV5-5	NA	NA	TRBJ2-3	TGTGCCAGCAGCTCCCCAACCCAGGGGATGGATACGCAGTATTTT	CASSSPTQGMDTQYF
TRBV27	NA	NA	TRBJ2-7	TGTGCCAGCAGTTATAAGGGTGGAGGGGACCACGAGCAGTACTTC	CASSYKGGGDHEQYF
TRBV27	few	TRBD1	TRBJ1-2	TGTGCCAGCGGGCGCGGACAGGGGGCTCTAGGCTCCTATGGCTACACCTTC	CASGRGQGALGSYGYTF
TRBV19	NA	NA	TRBJ1-1	TGTGCCAGTAGTCCAGAACACTATTTGAACACTGAAGCTTTCTTT	CASSPEHYLNTEAFF
TRBV5-1	once	TRBD1	TRBJ2-3	TGCGCCAGCAGCATAACAGGGGTCGGAGGAGATACGCAGTATTTT	CASSITGVGGDTQYF
TRBV9	NA	NA	TRBJ2-2	TGTGCCAGCAGCGTGAGGTCTGACGGGGAGCTGTTTTTT	CASSVRSDGELFF
TRBV19	NA	NA	TRBJ2-6	TGTGCCAGTAGCGGGGGTGCTGGGGCCAACGTCCTGACTTTC	CASSGGAGANVLTF
TRBV4-2	NA	TRBD2	TRBJ2-5	TGTGCCAGCAGCCAAGTCGTGGGGACTAGCGGCGCCGACCAAGAGACCCAGTACTTC	CASSQVVGTSGADQETQYF
TRBV9	NA	NA	TRBJ1-2	TGTGCCAGCAGCCAAAGTCCCGCGGGCTACACCTTC	CASSQSPAGYTF